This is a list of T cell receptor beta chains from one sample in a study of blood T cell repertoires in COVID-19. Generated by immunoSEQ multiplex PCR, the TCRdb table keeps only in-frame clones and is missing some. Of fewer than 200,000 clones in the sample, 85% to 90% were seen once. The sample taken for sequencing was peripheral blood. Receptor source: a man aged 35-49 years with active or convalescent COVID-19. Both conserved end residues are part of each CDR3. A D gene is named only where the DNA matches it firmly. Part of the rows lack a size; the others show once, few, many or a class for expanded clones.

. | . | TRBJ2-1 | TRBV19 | TGTGCCAGTAGTCTGGGGAGATTCAACAATGAGCAGTTCTTC | CASSLGRFNNEQFF
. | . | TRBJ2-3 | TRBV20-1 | TGCAGTGCTAGATCGGCAGATACGCAGTATTTT | CSARSADTQYF
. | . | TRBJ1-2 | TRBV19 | TGTGCCAGTAGTCCCCTCATGGGTCAGGTTGGCTACACCTTC | CASSPLMGQVGYTF
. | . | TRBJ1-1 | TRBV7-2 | TGTGCCAGCAGCTTATCCGGGGATCGTTACACTGAAGCTTTCTTT | CASSLSGDRYTEAFF
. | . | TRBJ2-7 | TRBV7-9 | TGTGCCAGCAGCCCACAGCAGGGCTCCTCCTACGAGCAGTACTTC | CASSPQQGSSYEQYF
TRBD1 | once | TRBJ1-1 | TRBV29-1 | TGCAGCGTTCATGAAGGGGGCGGAAACACTGAAGCTTTCTTT | CSVHEGGGNTEAFF
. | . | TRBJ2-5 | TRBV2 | TGTGCCAGCAGCTTCCCGGGTTTACAAGAGACCCAGTACTTC | CASSFPGLQETQYF
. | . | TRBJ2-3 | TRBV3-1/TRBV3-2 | TGTGCCAGCAGCCCCCACATAGAGCGGTCAGATACGCAGTATTTT | CASSPHIERSDTQYF
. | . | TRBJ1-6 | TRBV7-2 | TGTGCCAGCAGCTTACTTACCACAGCTCATACGTCTTCACCCCTCCACTTT | CASSLLTTAHTSSPLHF
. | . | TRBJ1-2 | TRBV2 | TGTGCCAGCAGTGAGACGGGGAGAGCTGCGGAGGGCTACACCTTC | CASSETGRAAEGYTF
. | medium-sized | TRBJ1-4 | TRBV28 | TGTGCCAGCAGTCCAATCGACAGCTCAACTAATGAAAAACTGTTTTTT | CASSPIDSSTNEKLFF